This T cell receptor beta chain is from a study of T-cell reconstitution after alpha-beta-depleted transplantation in children (dated by TCRdb to the mid-2010s). Background for the entire study: Using TCR repertoire profiling, the study quantitatively followed how T-cell immune reconstitution unfolded in children after TCRalphabeta/CD19-depleted allogeneic hematopoietic cell transplantation. Beyond this particular receptor, the publication reports: Hyperexpanded clone frequencies declined over subsequent months; after one year, T-cell counts and TCRbeta diversity were mostly attributed to newly produced T cells. In some patients, the high TCRbeta diversity seen at day 60 was put down to recipient T cells and intrathymic progenitors that had survived conditioning. The apparently early recovery of alphabetaT-cell counts about two months after transplant reportedly depended on only several hundred rapidly expanded clones that came from non-depleted graft cells.

CDR1 and CDR2 are read off the germline V gene (reference sequence) as SGHKS and YYEKEE. The CDR3 covers 15 residues, taking in both the cysteine and the phenylalanine. The read is trimmed to its CDR3 DNA, 45 bases read in frame from base 1. Trimming leaves V shorter by 3 bases and J shorter by 11 bases, with the junction holding 12 bases beyond the gene matches. As regards this clonotype: Its recognized antigen is unknown. The input lacks base qualities; no much larger clone sits a single base away.

The treatment or condition label here, explained by the study, means: allogeneic hematopoietic cell transplantation with graft depleted of TCRalphabeta T cells and CD19 B cells. The children who served as transplant recipients had been given grafts of TCRalphabeta/CD19-depleted allogeneic hematopoietic cells. Receptor amplification or capture employed PCR. The data were produced on an Illumina HiSeq 2500. To normalize quantification of the TCRbeta repertoire, the TCR libraries were built with molecular barcoding that relied on unique molecular identifiers. TCRdb itself trimmed the public reads at Q25 with fastp, ran MiXCR and retained productive beta chains. Every CDR3 protein is listed once, alongside the most common genes and DNA of its rows. Present in this sample are about 58,000 distinct CDR3 sequences, 44% of which were seen just once. The ten most abundant clones make up 95% to 98% of the sample.

The sample in question was PBMCs, mostly from graft donor cells, obtained 360 days after TCRalphabeta/CD19-depleted stem cell transplant. The chain links TRBV5-5 with TRBJ1-3; TRBD1 matches 9 bases in the middle. The TCR comes from a male patient younger than 18 who had a stem cell transplant for acute lymphoblastic leukemia, so the T cells may come from the graft donor. The nucleotides read TGTGCCAGCAGCTCGGAGAGACAGGGGGTCAAGGCCATATATTTT. Translated, this is CASSSERQGVKAIYF.